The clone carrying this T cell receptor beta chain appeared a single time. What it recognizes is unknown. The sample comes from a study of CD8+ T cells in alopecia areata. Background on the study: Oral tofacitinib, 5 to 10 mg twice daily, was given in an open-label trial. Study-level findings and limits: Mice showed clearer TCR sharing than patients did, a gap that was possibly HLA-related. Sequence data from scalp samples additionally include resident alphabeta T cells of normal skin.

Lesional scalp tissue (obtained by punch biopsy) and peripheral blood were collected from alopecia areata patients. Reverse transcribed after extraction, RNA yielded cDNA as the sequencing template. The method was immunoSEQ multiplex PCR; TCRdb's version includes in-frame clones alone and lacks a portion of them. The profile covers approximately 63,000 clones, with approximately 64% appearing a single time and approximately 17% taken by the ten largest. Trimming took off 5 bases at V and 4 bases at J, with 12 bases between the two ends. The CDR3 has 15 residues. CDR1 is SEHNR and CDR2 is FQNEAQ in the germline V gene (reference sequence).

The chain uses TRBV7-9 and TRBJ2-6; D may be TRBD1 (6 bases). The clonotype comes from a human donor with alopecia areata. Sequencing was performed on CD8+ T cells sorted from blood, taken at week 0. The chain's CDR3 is CASSETGMGANVLTF. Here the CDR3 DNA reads TGTGCCAGCAGCGAAACAGGGATGGGGGCCAACGTCCTGACTTTC.